This is a list of T cell receptor beta chains from one sample in a study of beta chain features in type 1 diabetes. Clones were sequenced by immunoSEQ multiplex PCR, and TCRdb holds only the in-frame ones, with some missing. The sample shows 200,000 to 250,000 clones, 16% of them seen only once. The sample consisted of naive CD4+ T cells from blood. The source is a man aged 25 to 45 with type 1 diabetes. CDR3s include the opening cysteine and the closing phenylalanine or tryptophan. The D gene is left open where the match is weak. Rows may omit the clone size; those that give it use once, few, many or a size class.

clone_size	j_call	d_call	v_call	cdr3_nt	cdr3_aa
.	TRBJ2-3	.	TRBV4-3	TGCGCCAGCAGCCAAGCTTACCGGGGCACAGATACGCAGTATTTT	CASSQAYRGTDTQYF
few	TRBJ1-2	.	TRBV28	TGTGCCAGCAGACGGGACACACTTAACTATGGCTACACCTTC	CASRRDTLNYGYTF
.	TRBJ2-3	.	TRBV6-5	TGTGCCAGCTCTGAGCGTAGCACAGATACGCAGTATTTT	CASSERSTDTQYF
.	TRBJ2-1	TRBD1	TRBV2	TGTGCCAGCAGTGCGCCAGGGGGCTACAATGAGCAGTTCTTC	CASSAPGGYNEQFF
few	TRBJ2-3	TRBD1	TRBV29-1	TGCAGCTCCCGGACAGGGCTGGATACGCAGTATTTT	CSSRTGLDTQYF
.	TRBJ2-1	.	TRBV29-1	TGCAGCGTTGACGGACAGAACTACAATGAGCAGTTCTTC	CSVDGQNYNEQFF
few	TRBJ2-7	TRBD1	TRBV28	TGTGCCATCGTGGGACAGGGGGCCTACGAGCAGTACTTC	CAIVGQGAYEQYF
.	TRBJ1-1	.	TRBV7-9	TGTGCCAGCAGACGTACAGGCGGAACTGAAGCTTTCTTT	CASRRTGGTEAFF
.	TRBJ2-7	TRBD1	TRBV9	TGTGCCAGCAGCGTGACAGGGAGCTCCTACGAGCAGTACTTC	CASSVTGSSYEQYF
.	TRBJ2-3	TRBD1	TRBV15	TGTGCCACCAGCACTCGACAGGGAACAGATACGCAGTATTTT	CATSTRQGTDTQYF
few	TRBJ1-2	.	TRBV15	TGTGCCACCAGCTCGTACACAGGGACCTATGGCTACACCTTC	CATSSYTGTYGYTF
few	TRBJ1-1	.	TRBV30	TGTGCCTGGGCAGGGGTGAACACTGAAGCTTTCTTT	CAWAGVNTEAFF
few	TRBJ2-2	TRBD2	TRBV7-9	TGTGCCAGCAGCGGACTAGCGGGGAACACCGGGGAGCTGTTTTTT	CASSGLAGNTGELFF
.	TRBJ2-7	TRBD1	TRBV9	TGTGCCAGCAGCGCAACATGGGACAGGGCCTCCGAGCAGTACTTC	CASSATWDRASEQYF
few	TRBJ2-7	TRBD2	TRBV29-1	TGCAGCGTTGATAGTTCCGGGACTAGCGGGTACTACTACGAGCAGTACTTC	CSVDSSGTSGYYYEQYF
.	TRBJ2-5	.	TRBV15	TGTGCCACCAGCAGAGATCGCCTGGCCCTCCAAGAGACCCAGTACTTC	CATSRDRLALQETQYF
.	TRBJ2-3	.	TRBV7-6	TGTGCCAGCAGCTTCATCGCAGTGGGCCCTGGCGCAGATACGCAGTATTTT	CASSFIAVGPGADTQYF
few	TRBJ2-1	TRBD2	TRBV9	TGTGCCAGCGGAGGACTAGCGGGACGGAATGAGCAGTTCTTC	CASGGLAGRNEQFF
.	TRBJ2-6	.	TRBV5-4	TGTGCCAGCAGCTCCGTAAACGTCCTGACTTTC	CASSSVNVLTF
few	TRBJ2-1	.	TRBV9	TGTGCCAGCAGCGTAGGGGGAATCTCCGGGCAGTTCTTC	CASSVGGISGQFF
.	TRBJ2-1	TRBD1	TRBV5-1	TGCGCCAGCAGCCCCCAGCCTACGGGACAGGGGGCAAATGAGCAGTTCTTC	CASSPQPTGQGANEQFF
.	TRBJ2-7	.	TRBV6-5	TGTGCCAGCGCGCCGAGGAGCTCAAGCTACGAGCAGTACTTC	CASAPRSSSYEQYF
.	TRBJ2-3	.	TRBV7-2	TGTGCCAGCAGAATGGGGGTGAGCACAGATACGCAGTATTTT	CASRMGVSTDTQYF
few	TRBJ2-4	.	TRBV7-2	TGTGCCAGCAGCTTAATCGGTGCCGATGACATTCAGTACTTC	CASSLIGADDIQYF